The present TCR beta chain was sequenced within a study of post-analysis software for immune sequencing data. General study results and limits: There were five or six TRBV segments more frequent in patients than controls, and TRBV5-6, TRBV5-1 and TRBV20-1 were among them. Relative to controls, patients with multiple sclerosis showed significantly lower normalized Chao1 diversity.

In the case of this clonotype: Its antigen is undetermined.

Presence of unique molecular identifiers characterized the TCR beta cDNA libraries. Out of 1 to 10 million T cells, roughly 0.5 million cDNA molecules were generated. TCRdb reprocessed the PCR reads via MiXCR and lists one record per CDR3 protein. Found here are about 760,000 distinct CDR3 sequences, 30% of them singletons; the top ten hold approximately 0.55%. V lost 1 base and J lost 5, with 13 bases in between. The length of the CDR3 is 15 residues. The V call is TRBV12-3 or TRBV12-4, the J call TRBJ2-3; D may correspond to TRBD1 or TRBD2 (5 bases each). Specimen: blood. The sequence derives from a girl aged 10 to 17 with multiple sclerosis. As DNA, the CDR3 is TGTGCCAGCAGTTTAGAGTTTGGGGACCGAGATACGCAGTATTTT. Translation gives CASSLEFGDRDTQYF.